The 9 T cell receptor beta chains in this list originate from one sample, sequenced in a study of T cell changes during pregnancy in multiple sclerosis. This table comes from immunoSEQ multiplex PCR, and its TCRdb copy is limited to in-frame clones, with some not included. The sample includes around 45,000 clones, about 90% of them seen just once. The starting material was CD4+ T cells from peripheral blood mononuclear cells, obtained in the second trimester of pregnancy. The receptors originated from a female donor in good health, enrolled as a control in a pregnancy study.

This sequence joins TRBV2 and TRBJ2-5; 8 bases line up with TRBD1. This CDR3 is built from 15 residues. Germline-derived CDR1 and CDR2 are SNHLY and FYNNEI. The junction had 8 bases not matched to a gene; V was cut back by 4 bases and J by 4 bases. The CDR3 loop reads CASSARTGTIETQYF. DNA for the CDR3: TGTGCCAGCAGTGCCCGGACAGGGACGATAGAGACCCAGTACTTC.

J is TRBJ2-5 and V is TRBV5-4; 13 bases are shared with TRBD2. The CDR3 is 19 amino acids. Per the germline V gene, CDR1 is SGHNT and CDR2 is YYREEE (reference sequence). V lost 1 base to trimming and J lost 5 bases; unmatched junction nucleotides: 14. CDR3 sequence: CASSLKTSGGLPIGETQYF. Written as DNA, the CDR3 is TGTGCCAGCAGCTTGAAGACTAGCGGGGGGTTACCAATTGGGGAGACCCAGTACTTC.

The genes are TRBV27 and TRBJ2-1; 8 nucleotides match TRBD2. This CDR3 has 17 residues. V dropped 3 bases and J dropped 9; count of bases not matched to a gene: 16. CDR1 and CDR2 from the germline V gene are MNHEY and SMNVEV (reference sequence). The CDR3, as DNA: TGTGCCAGCAGTTTGGGCGGCGTGGTAGCGGGGTGGGGTGAGCAGTTCTTC. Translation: CASSLGGVVAGWGEQFF.

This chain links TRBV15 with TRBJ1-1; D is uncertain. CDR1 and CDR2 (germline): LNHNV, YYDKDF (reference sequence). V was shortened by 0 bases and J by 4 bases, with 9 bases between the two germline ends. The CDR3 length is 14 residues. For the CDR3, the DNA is TGTGCCACCAGCAGAGAGGAAGCGGGCACTGAAGCTTTCTTT. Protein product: CATSREEAGTEAFF. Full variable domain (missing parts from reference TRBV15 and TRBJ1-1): DAMVIQNPRYQVTQFGKPVTLSCSQTLNHNVMYWYQQKSSQAPKLLFHYYDKDFNNEADTPDNFQSRRPNTSFCFLDIRSPGLGDTAMYLCATSREEAGTEAFFGQGTRLTVV.

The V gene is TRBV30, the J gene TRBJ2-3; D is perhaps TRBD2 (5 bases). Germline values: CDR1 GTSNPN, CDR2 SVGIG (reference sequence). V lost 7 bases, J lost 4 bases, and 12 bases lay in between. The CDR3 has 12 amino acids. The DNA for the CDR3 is TGTGCCTATCTAAACGGGGCAGATACGCAGTATTTT. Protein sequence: CAYLNGADTQYF.

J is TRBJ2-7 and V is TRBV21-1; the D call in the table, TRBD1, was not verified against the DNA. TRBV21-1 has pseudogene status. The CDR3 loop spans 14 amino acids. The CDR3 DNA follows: TGTGCCAGCATTCGACAGGTAAAAAACTACGAGCAGTACTTC. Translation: CASIRQVKNYEQYF.

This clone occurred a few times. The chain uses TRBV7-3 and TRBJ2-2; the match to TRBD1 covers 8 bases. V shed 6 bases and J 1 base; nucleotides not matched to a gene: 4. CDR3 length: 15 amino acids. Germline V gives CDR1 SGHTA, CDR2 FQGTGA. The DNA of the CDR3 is TGTGCCAGCAGTCTCGGACAGGGGAACACCGGGGAGCTGTTTTTT. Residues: CASSLGQGNTGELFF.

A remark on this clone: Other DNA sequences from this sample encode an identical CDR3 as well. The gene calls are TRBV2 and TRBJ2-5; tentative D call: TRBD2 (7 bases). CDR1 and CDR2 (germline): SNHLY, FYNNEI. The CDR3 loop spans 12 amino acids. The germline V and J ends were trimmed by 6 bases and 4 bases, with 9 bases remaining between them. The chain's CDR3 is CASRGGGETQYF. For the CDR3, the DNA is TGTGCCAGCAGAGGGGGGGGAGAGACCCAGTACTTC.

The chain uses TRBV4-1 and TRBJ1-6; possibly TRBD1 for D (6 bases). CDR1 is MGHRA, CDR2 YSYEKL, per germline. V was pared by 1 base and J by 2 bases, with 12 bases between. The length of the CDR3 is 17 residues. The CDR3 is CASSQGTARAYNSPLHF. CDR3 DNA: TGCGCCAGCAGCCAAGGGACAGCTAGAGCCTATAATTCACCCCTCCACTTT.